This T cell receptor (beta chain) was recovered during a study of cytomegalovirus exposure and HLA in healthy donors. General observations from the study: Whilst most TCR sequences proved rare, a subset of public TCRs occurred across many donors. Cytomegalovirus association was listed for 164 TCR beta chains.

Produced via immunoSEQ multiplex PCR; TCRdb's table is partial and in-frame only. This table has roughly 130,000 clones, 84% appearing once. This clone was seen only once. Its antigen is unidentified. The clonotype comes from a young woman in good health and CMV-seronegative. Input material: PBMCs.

The CDR3 loop is CASSRGTWETQYF. Written as DNA, the CDR3 is TGTGCCAGCAGCCGGGGGACCTGGGAGACCCAGTACTTC. This chain links TRBV7-8 with TRBJ2-5; maybe TRBD2 (6 bases). Germline assignment: CDR1 SGHVS and CDR2 FQNEAQ. V shed 5 bases and J shed 5 bases, with 12 bases lying between them. The CDR3 covers 13 residues.